This T cell receptor (beta chain) is from a study of blood T cell repertoires in COVID-19. The data were produced by immunoSEQ multiplex PCR, yet TCRdb's version contains in-frame clones alone and is incomplete. This table holds approximately 300,000 clones, 80% to 90% found once. Cohort 3 recovered donors had two negative PCRs, clearance, or symptom resolution. Losses at the gene ends were 0 bases for V and 7 bases for J; bases not matched to a gene: 11. There are 16 residues in the CDR3. From germline, CDR1 is MNHEY and CDR2 SVGAGI. The receptor's source is a woman aged 25 to 39 who had recovered from COVID-19. The source material was PBMCs or T cells enriched from blood (not recorded which). The chain uses TRBV6-5 and TRBJ1-1; 7 nucleotides align to TRBD1. The CDR3 DNA is TGTGCCAGCAGTTACTCCTGGTACCGGACAGGCCTTGAAGCTTTCTTT. Protein sequence: CASSYSWYRTGLEAFF.